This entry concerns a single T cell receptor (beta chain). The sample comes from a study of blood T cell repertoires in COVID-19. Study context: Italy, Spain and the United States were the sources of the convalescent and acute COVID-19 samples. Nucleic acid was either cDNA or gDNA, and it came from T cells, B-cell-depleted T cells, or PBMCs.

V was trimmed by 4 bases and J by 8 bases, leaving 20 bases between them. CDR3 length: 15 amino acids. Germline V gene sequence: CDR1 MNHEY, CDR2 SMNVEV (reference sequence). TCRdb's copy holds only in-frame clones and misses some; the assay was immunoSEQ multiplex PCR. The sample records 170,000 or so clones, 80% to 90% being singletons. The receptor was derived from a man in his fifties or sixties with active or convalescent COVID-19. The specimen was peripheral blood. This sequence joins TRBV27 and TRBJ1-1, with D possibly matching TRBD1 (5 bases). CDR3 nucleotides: TGTGCCAGCAGTTCGGGCCCCGCGGGGGGAAGCGAAGCTTTCTTT. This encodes CASSSGPAGGSEAFF.